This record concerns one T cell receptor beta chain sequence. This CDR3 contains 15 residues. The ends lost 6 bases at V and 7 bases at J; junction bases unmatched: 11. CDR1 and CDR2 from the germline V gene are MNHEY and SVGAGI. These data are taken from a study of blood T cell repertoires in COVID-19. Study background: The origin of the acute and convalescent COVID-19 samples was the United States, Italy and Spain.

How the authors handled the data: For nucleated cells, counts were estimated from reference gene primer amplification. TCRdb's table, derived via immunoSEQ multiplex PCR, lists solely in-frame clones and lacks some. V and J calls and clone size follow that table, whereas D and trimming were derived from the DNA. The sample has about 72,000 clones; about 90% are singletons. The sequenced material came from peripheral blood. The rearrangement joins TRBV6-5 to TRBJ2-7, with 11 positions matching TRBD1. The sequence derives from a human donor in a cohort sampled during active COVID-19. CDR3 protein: CASRISGQGAREQYF. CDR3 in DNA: TGTGCCAGCAGAATATCAGGACAGGGGGCGCGGGAGCAGTACTTC.